This TCR beta chain is from a study of T cell changes during pregnancy in multiple sclerosis. The CDR3 is 13 amino acids. Germline V gives CDR1 LNHNV, CDR2 YYDKDF (reference sequence). Trimming stripped 4 bases from V and 4 bases from J, with 10 bases between. TCRdb keeps only in-frame clones here, not all; method: immunoSEQ multiplex PCR. The data hold fewer than 45,000 clones, with 88% observed a single time. The sequences come from CD8+ T cells from peripheral blood mononuclear cells, collected after pregnancy. The clonotype was recovered from a female donor in good health, enrolled as a control in a pregnancy study. This chain connects TRBV15 to TRBJ2-5, with D perhaps matching TRBD2 (6 bases). The CDR3: CATSTGLLETQYF. The DNA for the CDR3 is TGTGCCACCAGCACGGGACTTTTAGAGACCCAGTACTTC.